Presented here are 29 T cell receptor beta chains from one specimen sequenced in a study of liver allograft versus peripheral blood T cells. Across the whole study: The study compared liver allograft T cell receptor repertoires against peripheral blood repertoires of liver transplant recipients.

TCRdb re-called the reads through MiXCR, storing one row per CDR3 protein. The sample lists 6,500 to 9,500 distinct CDR3 sequences; roughly 18% were seen once. The receptors originated from a human patient who had a liver transplant. Part of the T cell pool may stem from the graft donor.

Turning to this clonotype: A far larger clone is off by one base, so a read error is likely. The V call is TRBV15, the J call TRBJ2-1, with 9 bases aligning to TRBD1. The CDR3 has 16 amino acids. Germline V CDR1 and CDR2: LNHNV, YYDKDF (reference sequence). V shed 2 bases and J 10 bases; nucleotides not matched to a gene: 12. The CDR3 spells CATSRWGTGRFYEQFF. CDR3 in DNA: TGTGCCACCAGCAGATGGGGGACAGGGAGGTTTTACGAGCAGTTCTTC.

This clonotype was picked up many times. The CDR3 is CASSSRYNSPLHF. The CDR3, as DNA: TGTGCCAGCAGCTCACGCTATAATTCACCCCTCCACTTT. V gene TRBV7-9 combines with J gene TRBJ1-6; no clear D gene. The CDR3 runs 13 residues. The germline CDR1 and CDR2 sequences are SEHNR and FQNEAQ (reference sequence). V was pared by 4 bases and J by 3 bases, with 4 bases between.

A single count supports this clonotype. Given a much more abundant clone one base away, this may be a read error. V is TRBV20-1 and J is TRBJ1-1, with 7 bases fitting TRBD1. Germline V CDR1 and CDR2: DFQATT, SNEGSKA (reference sequence). CDR3 length: 14 amino acids. This chain's CDR3 is CGAREMTGYTEAFF. The CDR3 region has the DNA TGCGGTGCTAGAGAGATGACAGGGTACACTGAAGCTTTCTTT.

In its sample, this clonotype was seen a few times. The J gene is TRBJ1-5, the V gene TRBV11-2; D is ambiguous. Trimming removed 0 bases from V and 2 bases from J, with 5 bases in between. The germline CDR1 and CDR2 sequences are SGHAT and FQNNGV. The CDR3 runs 14 residues. The CDR3 nucleotides read TGTGCCAGCAGCTTAGATGGTGGCAATCAGCCCCAGCATTTT. This encodes CASSLDGGNQPQHF.

This clonotype was counted ten times or more. The chain has TRBV6-6 and TRBJ1-1, with 8 nucleotides matching TRBD1. The CDR3 length is 14 residues. Germline CDR1 MNHNY, CDR2 SVGAGI (reference sequence). V shed 4 bases, J shed 4 bases, and the junction held 5 bases outside the gene matches. CDR3 region: CASSFQGAGTEAFF. The DNA of the CDR3 is TGTGCCAGCAGTTTTCAGGGGGCCGGCACTGAAGCTTTCTTT.

Only a few counts were recorded for this clonotype. V and J are TRBV12-3 or TRBV12-4 and TRBJ1-2, with TRBD1 matching over 7 bases. J was trimmed by 3 bases and V by 5 bases; bases with no gene match: 9. The CDR3 covers 15 residues. The CDR3 nucleotides are TGTGCCAGCAGTCCGCCAGGGACAGTTTACTATGGCTACACCTTC. Its protein product is CASSPPGTVYYGYTF.

This clonotype is judged medium-sized (0.01 to 0.1%). This sequence joins TRBV13 and TRBJ1-2; perhaps TRBD1 as D (5 bases). The CDR3 runs to 13 residues. Germline-derived CDR1 and CDR2 are PRHDT and FYEKMQ (reference sequence). V was shortened by 1 base and J by 14 bases, with 17 bases between the two germline ends. The CDR3 sequence is CASSLVGASGKTF. Written as DNA, the CDR3 is TGTGCCAGCAGCTTAGTTGGGGCCTCCGGCAAAACCTTC.

Sample share makes this clonotype medium-sized (0.01 to 0.1%). J is TRBJ1-4 and V is TRBV14; D not resolved. CDR3 length: 11 amino acids. The V gene lost 4 bases and the J gene lost 7 bases, with 4 bases spanning the gap. Germline V gene data show CDR1 as SGHDN and CDR2 as FVKESK. The CDR3 is CASSLREKLFF. CDR3 coding DNA: TGTGCCAGCAGCCTTCGTGAAAAACTGTTTTTT.

The DNA of the CDR3 is TGTGCCAGCAGCTCCAGACGACAGGGGAACTATGGCTACACCTTC. Encoded protein: CASSSRRQGNYGYTF. The chain has TRBV11-2 and TRBJ1-2; 8 bases agree with TRBD1. The V gene's germline CDR1 is SGHAT and CDR2 FQNNGV. The CDR3 loop spans 15 amino acids. The ends lost 4 bases at V and 2 bases at J; junction bases unmatched: 6.

The chain employs TRBV9 and TRBJ1-2; 9 nucleotides agree with TRBD1. This CDR3 is built from 15 residues. The germline CDR1 and CDR2 sequences are SGDLS and YYNGEE. Trimming removed 4 bases from V and 5 bases from J; junction bases left unmatched: 9. The CDR3 sequence is CASSPSYGQGYGYTF. CDR3 sequence (DNA): TGTGCCAGCAGCCCATCATACGGACAGGGGTATGGCTACACCTTC.

The chain carries TRBV30 and TRBJ2-7; D is possibly TRBD1 (7 bases). The CDR3 extends over 14 amino acids. Germline V CDR1 and CDR2: GTSNPN, SVGIG (reference sequence). V lost 0 bases and J lost 2, with 11 bases in between. The CDR3, as DNA: TGTGCCTGGAGTGTCGGAGGGACAGCCTACGAGCAGTACTTC. Translated, it gives CAWSVGGTAYEQYF.

This clonotype counts as medium-sized. The rearrangement joins TRBV10-3 to TRBJ2-6, with D perhaps TRBD2 (5 bases). The V and J ends lost 5 bases and 0 bases respectively, with 11 bases between them. Per germline, CDR1 ENHRY and CDR2 SYGVKD. The CDR3 is made up of 16 amino acids. In nucleotides, the CDR3 is TGTGCCATCAGTCGAGAGGGCTACTCTGGGGCCAACGTCCTGACTTTC. Its translation is CAISREGYSGANVLTF.

As to this clonotype: A much larger clone lies one base from this, so it may be a read error. Since the CDR3 does not end with the conserved phenylalanine or tryptophan, this likely comes from a read error. This chain uses TRBV7-9 with TRBJ1-2; tentatively, D is TRBD1 (6 bases). The CDR3 consists of 15 residues. The V gene lost 0 bases and the J gene lost 8 bases, with 16 bases spanning the gap. Looked up from germline, CDR1 is SEHNR and CDR2 is FQNEAQ (reference sequence). CDR3 sequence: CASSLATIRGSGYTY. CDR3 DNA: TGTGCCAGCAGCTTAGCCACAATCAGGGGATCGGGCTACACCTAC.

This sequence joins TRBV5-1 and TRBJ1-2; D unresolved. Per the germline V gene, CDR1 is SGHRS and CDR2 is YFSETQ. V gave up 6 bases and J gave up 4 bases, with 16 bases separating them. The CDR3 is made up of 14 amino acids. CDR3 sequence reads: CASNPLSASYGYTF. As DNA, the CDR3 is TGCGCCAGCAACCCACTCTCGGCCTCCTATGGCTACACCTTC.

This clonotype counts as medium-sized. The gene calls are TRBV18 and TRBJ2-7; D might be TRBD1 or TRBD2, each matching 5 bases. This CDR3 has 13 residues. Trimming left V 0 bases short and J 6 bases short, with 9 bases between. The germline CDR1 and CDR2 sequences are KGHSH and LQKENI. This CDR3 reads CASSPPGPSEQYF. The CDR3, as DNA: TGTGCCAGCTCACCACCGGGACCATCCGAGCAGTACTTC.

Many counts were recorded for this clonotype. The chain combines TRBV27 with TRBJ2-5; D is perhaps TRBD1 (8 bases). Trimming removed 8 bases from V and 5 bases from J, with 15 bases in between. The CDR3 spans 13 residues. Germline CDR1 reads MNHEY; CDR2 reads SMNVEV (reference sequence). In DNA form, the CDR3 reads TGTGCCAGCGGCCAACAGGGGGGGGAGACCCAGTACTTC. Translating it yields CASGQQGGETQYF.

The chain recombines TRBV20-1 with TRBJ1-1; D gene ambiguous. Looked up from germline, CDR1 is DFQATT and CDR2 is SNEGSKA (reference sequence). Trimming removed 6 bases at V and 3 bases at J, with 8 bases between. This CDR3 region has 11 residues. CDR3 sequence (DNA): TGCAGTGCCCGTGGGGACACTGAAGCTTTCTTT. It codes for CSARGDTEAFF.

This clonotype came up a few times. The CDR3 region has the DNA TGTGCCAGCAGCCCCGGACAGGACACCATATATTTT. It translates to CASSPGQDTIYF. This chain connects TRBV7-2 to TRBJ1-3; 7 nucleotides line up with TRBD1. Germline values: CDR1 SGHTA, CDR2 FQGNSA. V trimming: 5 bases; J trimming: 8 bases; junction bases outside the gene matches: 3. The CDR3 sequence is 12 residues long.

This clonotype is labeled as medium-sized (0.01 to 0.1%). The CDR3 DNA follows: TGTGCCAGCAGTCCCGGACAGGGGAGGGGTGGCTACACCTTC. This translates into CASSPGQGRGGYTF. The rearrangement uses TRBV6-6 and TRBJ1-2; 9 nucleotides match TRBD1. Looked up from germline, CDR1 is MNHNY and CDR2 is SVGAGI (reference sequence). This CDR3 has 14 residues. V lost 5 bases to trimming and J lost 7 bases; unmatched junction nucleotides: 8.

The chain recombines TRBV7-9 with TRBJ1-6, with 8 positions matching TRBD1. Germline CDR1 SEHNR, CDR2 FQNEAQ (reference sequence). The CDR3 is 15 residues long. The V gene end was trimmed by 5 bases and the J gene end by 6 bases; junction bases not matched to a gene: 6. The CDR3 region has the DNA TGTGCCAGCAGCATAACGACAGGGGCTAATTCACCCCTCCACTTT. Amino acids: CASSITTGANSPLHF. Looking up the rest from reference TRBV7-9 and TRBJ1-6 gives the full variable domain: DTGVSQNPRHKITKRGQNVTFRCDPISEHNRLYWYRQTLGQGPEFLTYFQNEAQLEKSRLLSDRFSAERPKGSFSTLEIQRTEQGDSAMYLCASSITTGANSPLHFGNGTRLTVT.

Regarding this clonotype: This may come from a read error, since a much larger clone is one base off. The V gene is TRBV7-9, the J gene TRBJ2-7; D remains unclear. This CDR3 contains 16 residues. Germline assignment: CDR1 SEHNR and CDR2 FQNEAQ (reference sequence). CDR3 amino acids: CASTSPRGQYSYEPYF. In nucleotides, the CDR3 is TGTGCCAGCACCTCCCCTAGAGGCCAGTACTCCTACGAGCCGTACTTC.

This clonotype is medium-sized by share. This chain links TRBV11-2 with TRBJ2-7; D gene ambiguous. The CDR3 spans 11 residues. The germline V gene encodes CDR1 SGHAT and CDR2 FQNNGV. V lost 3 bases and J lost 7, with 7 bases in between. This CDR3 is CASSFRAEQYF. The CDR3, as DNA: TGTGCCAGCAGCTTTCGGGCGGAGCAGTACTTC.

This clonotype is classed as medium-sized. The chain is built from TRBV6-1 and TRBJ2-7, with 8 bases aligning to TRBD1. V shed 7 bases and J 3 bases; nucleotides not matched to a gene: 8. The CDR3 runs 14 residues. CDR1 and CDR2 from the germline V gene are MNHNS and SASEGT. The CDR3 sequence: CASMRGTGYYEQYF. CDR3 nucleotides: TGTGCCAGCATGAGAGGGACAGGATACTACGAGCAGTACTTC.

By its share, this clonotype is medium-sized. The chain uses TRBV19 and TRBJ1-2; unclear D gene. CDR1 is LNHDA, CDR2 SQIVND, per germline (reference sequence). V gave up 5 bases and J gave up 2 bases, with 9 bases separating them. The CDR3 extends over 13 amino acids. CDR3 region: CASSSLPNYGYTF. The DNA for the CDR3 is TGTGCCAGTAGTTCACTACCAAACTATGGCTACACCTTC.

Judged by abundance, this clonotype is medium-sized. This chain connects TRBV19 to TRBJ2-7; D possibly corresponds to TRBD1 (6 bases). CDR1 is LNHDA and CDR2 is SQIVND in the germline V gene (reference sequence). V lost 5 bases and J lost 2, with 13 bases in between. The CDR3 extends over 14 amino acids. The CDR3 DNA reads TGTGCCAGTAGTTCCCTGGACAGACCCTACGAGCAGTACTTC. Translation gives CASSSLDRPYEQYF. Based on the CDR3 plus reference TRBV19 and TRBJ2-7, the full variable domain is DGGITQSPKYLFRKEGQNVTLSCEQNLNHDAMYWYRQDPGQGLRLIYYSQIVNDFQKGDIAEGYSVSREKKESFPLTVTSAQKNPTAFYLCASSSLDRPYEQYFGPGTRLTVT.

To note about this clonotype: Mismatch with germline at one junction end may stem from a read error. The chain is built from TRBV11-2 and TRBJ2-2, with TRBD2 identical over 10 bases. CDR1 SGHAT and CDR2 FQNNGV come from the germline V gene. The CDR3 sequence is 17 residues long. The CDR3 region is CASSLRSGGAKTGELFF. In DNA, the CDR3 is TGTGCCAGCAGCTTAAGAAGCGGGGGGGCGAAGACCGGGGAGCTGTTTTTT.

In this sample, this clonotype turned up a few times. The rearrangement links TRBV3-1 to TRBJ1-5, with D unclear. The CDR3 is 12 amino acids. Germline loops: CDR1 LGHDT, CDR2 YNNKEL (reference sequence). Between the trimmed V and J ends, which lost 6 bases and 6 bases, there was a span of 9 bases. CDR3 nucleotide sequence: TGTGCCAGCAGTCGTGGTAGTCAGCCCCAGCATTTT. Amino acids: CASSRGSQPQHF.

The chain joins TRBV20-1 to TRBJ1-4; 7 nucleotides agree with TRBD1. Germline V gives CDR1 DFQATT, CDR2 SNEGSKA (reference sequence). Trimming cost V 5 bases and J 0 bases; bases outside gene matches: 6. CDR3 size: 15 residues. CDR3 protein: CSAPGQPSTNEKLFF. For the CDR3, the DNA is TGCAGTGCTCCGGGACAGCCATCAACTAATGAAAAACTGTTTTTT.

This clonotype rates as medium-sized (0.01 to 0.1%). The chain employs TRBV7-2 and TRBJ1-6; D remains unclear. Between the trimmed V and J ends, which lost 5 bases and 7 bases, there was a span of 18 bases. This CDR3 spans 16 amino acids. Per the germline V gene, CDR1 is SGHTA and CDR2 is FQGNSA. CDR3 nucleotides: TGTGCCAGCAGCACCCGGCGATCGGGAGTGAATTCACCCCTCCACTTT. Encoded protein: CASSTRRSGVNSPLHF.